Listed below are T cell receptor beta chains from one sample, sequenced in a study. Each CDR3 protein is one row after TCRdb ran MiXCR on the RT-PCR reads. Of fewer than 800,000 distinct CDR3 sequences listed, over 12% were seen once; the top ten hold 3.6%. Specimen: memory CD4+ T cells from blood. The receptors derive from a female donor in good health, serving as a healthy control. The CDR3 runs from the conserved cysteine through the conserved F or W.

>13|TRBV24-1|TRBJ1-2
CATSDRQVGGYTF
>16|TRBV12-3/TRBV12-4|TRBJ1-1
CASTPRTGMSSTEAFF
>13|TRBV20-1|TRBJ1-6
CSAPSHDNSPLHF
>15|TRBV7-8|TRBJ1-3
CASSADRAFGNTIYF
>13|TRBV24-1|TRBJ2-7
CATSLQGATQQYF
>12|TRBV10-2|TRBJ2-1
CASSPTVNEQFF
>16|TRBV28|TRBJ2-1
CASIDTGTSGYYLLFF
>13|TRBV18|TRBJ2-7
CASSPPVLDEQYF
>15|TRBV7-8|TRBJ1-5
CASSLGAGYNQPQHF
>13|TRBV20-1|TRBJ2-7
CSREQGGTYEQYF
>15|TRBV7-2|TRBJ2-5
CASSWSGGPQETQYF
>15|TRBV20-1|TRBJ2-3
CSGYPADESTDTQYF
>11|TRBV5-6|TRBJ1-1
CASSLGGAAFF
>10|TRBV20-1|TRBJ2-7
CSALGTEQYF
>13|TRBV20-1|TRBJ2-7
CSAFRAALYEQYF
>14|TRBV7-2|TRBJ2-5
CASSLTGGQETQYF
>14|TRBV5-5|TRBJ2-5
CASSDDPFGETQYF
>12|TRBV20-1|TRBJ2-3
CSGHESTDTQYF
>15|TRBV7-6|TRBJ2-3
CASIRSGVNTDTQYF
>16|TRBV5-1|TRBJ1-2
CASSPEGQPALYGYTF
>12|TRBV3-1|TRBJ1-1
CASSQVETEAFF
>19|TRBV7-3|TRBJ1-6
CASSLRLEARREVNSPLHF
>14|TRBV7-2|TRBJ2-1
CASSLERGRNEQFF
>16|TRBV20-1|TRBJ2-1
CSAGGASGTGGNEQFF
>16|TRBV12-3/TRBV12-4|TRBJ1-1
CASSPPGQYMNTEAFF
>16|TRBV30|TRBJ2-5
CAWTSGASGVQETQYF